This note documents a single TCR beta chain sequence. What it binds is not known. RNA transcripts provided the template for amplifying TCR beta CDR3 regions. Following a first-round RT-PCR that used HTBI primers, a second-round multiplex PCR was carried out. Each CDR3 protein is one row after TCRdb ran MiXCR on the multiplex PCR reads. The sample consists of about 240,000 distinct CDR3 sequences, 45% of them appearing once. The CDR3 totals 15 residues. The V gene's germline CDR1 is SEHNR and CDR2 FQNEAQ (reference sequence). Trimming stripped 5 bases from V and 2 bases from J, with 15 bases between. The data were taken from a study of Graves' ophthalmopathy and Graves' hyperthyroidism. Study-level findings and limits: In blood, most expanded thyroid clonotypes above 0.001 frequency were also detected. This model predicted ophthalmopathy progression (sensitivity around 71%, specificity around 72%).

The study enrolled ophthalmopathy donors with moderate-to-severe activity, CAS ≥3, NOSPECS ≥4 and duration under 3 months. This receptor was identified in an adult man with Graves' ophthalmopathy. The sample comprised peripheral blood. The chain is built from TRBV7-9 and TRBJ1-2; possibly TRBD1 for D (5 bases). The CDR3, as DNA: TGTGCCAGCAGCCTTTCGGCCAGGGAGAACTATGGCTACACCTTC. It yields the protein CASSLSARENYGYTF.